The rows below give T cell receptor beta chains drawn from one sample of a study of blood T cell repertoires in COVID-19. Sequenced by immunoSEQ multiplex PCR; TCRdb stores in-frame clones only, minus some. This table holds roughly 440,000 clones, approximately 89% found once. Sequencing was carried out using peripheral blood. The receptor set was obtained from a woman aged 45-65 years with COVID-19, enrolled during active disease. Each CDR3 is given with its conserved first and last residue. The D gene is left open where the match is weak. Expanded clones are given a class, and other clones once, few, many or no size at all.

size	D	V	J	DNA	CDR3
-	TRBD1	TRBV3-1/TRBV3-2	TRBJ1-2	TGTGCCAGCAGTCAACTTACGCAGGGCGGGACAGGGGACCATGCCCCCTATGGCTACACCTTC	CASSQLTQGGTGDHAPYGYTF
-	-	TRBV7-2	TRBJ1-6	TGTGCCAGCAGTCATGACCCCCCAGGTGGCCTTCGCAGTTCACCCCTCCACTTT	CASSHDPPGGLRSSPLHF
-	TRBD2	TRBV11-2	TRBJ2-3	TGTGCCAGCAGCTTAGATGGCGGGGGGCCCCACACAGATACGCAGTATTTT	CASSLDGGGPHTDTQYF
-	TRBD1	TRBV2	TRBJ1-1	TGTGCCAGCAGTGGGACAGGAAGGAACACTGAAGCTTTCTTT	CASSGTGRNTEAFF
-	-	TRBV27	TRBJ2-3	TGTGCCAGCAGAAGACCAGGGGCAGATACGCAGTATTTT	CASRRPGADTQYF
-	TRBD2	TRBV5-1	TRBJ2-3	TGCGCCAGCAGCCAAGACAGCGGGGGGGTGAATACGCAGTATTTT	CASSQDSGGVNTQYF
-	-	TRBV6-5	TRBJ2-7	TGTGCCAGCCAACGGGAGCTTAGCTCCTACGAGCAGTACTTC	CASQRELSSYEQYF
-	-	TRBV30	TRBJ1-5	TGTGCCTGGAGTGTTGAGGGAGGTGGTACGCGGGGTAATCAGCCCCAGCATTTT	CAWSVEGGGTRGNQPQHF
few	-	TRBV7-9	TRBJ1-3	TGTGCCAGCAGGCTCCCGGGGTCTGGAAACACCATATATTTT	CASRLPGSGNTIYF
-	TRBD1	TRBV6-1	TRBJ2-4	TGTGCCAGCAGTGAGGCGACAGGGAACATTCAGTACTTC	CASSEATGNIQYF
once	TRBD1	TRBV19	TRBJ1-1	TGTGCCAGTAAGGAGACAGGGGCCCTAGACACTGAAGCTTTCTTT	CASKETGALDTEAFF
-	-	TRBV24-1	TRBJ2-7	TGTGCCACCAGTGATTCCAGGGGTCCAACCGAGCAGTACTTC	CATSDSRGPTEQYF
-	-	TRBV29-1	TRBJ1-1	TGCAGCGTTGAAGTTCGCACGTCGGTCACTGAAGCTTTCTTT	CSVEVRTSVTEAFF
-	-	TRBV6-5	TRBJ2-3	TGTGCCAGCACGAGTTTCAAGACAGATACGCAGTATTTT	CASTSFKTDTQYF
-	-	TRBV27	TRBJ2-7	TGTGCCAGCAGTTTATCCCGGAGGGCGGGCTACGAGCAGTACTTC	CASSLSRRAGYEQYF
-	TRBD1	TRBV7-2	TRBJ1-2	TGTGCCAGCAGCCCCAGGACAGGGGGCGCCTATGGCTACACCTTC	CASSPRTGGAYGYTF
-	-	TRBV5-4	TRBJ2-1	TGTGCCAGCAGCCTAGGCAGGGCACCCTACAATGAGCAGTTCTTC	CASSLGRAPYNEQFF
-	TRBD1	TRBV27	TRBJ2-7	TGTGCCAGCAGCCCCCGGACAGGGACCACCTACGAGCAGTACTTC	CASSPRTGTTYEQYF
-	-	TRBV15	TRBJ1-2	TGTGCCACCAGCAGCTTTACAGTAAACTATGGCTACACCTTC	CATSSFTVNYGYTF
-	-	TRBV5-1	TRBJ1-3	TGCGCCAGCAGCTTCTTGGGCGACTCTGGAAACACCATATATTTT	CASSFLGDSGNTIYF
-	-	TRBV5-1	TRBJ1-6	TGCGCCAGTGGCACGGGCAGGGGAAATTCACCCCTCCACTTT	CASGTGRGNSPLHF
-	TRBD1	TRBV19	TRBJ1-1	TGTGCCAGTAGTATAAGTCTAGGGGGCGTCAAGATTGAAGCTTTCTTT	CASSISLGGVKIEAFF
-	-	TRBV7-6	TRBJ1-1	TGTGCCAGCAGCTTAGCGGAGACCCGCACTGAAGCTTTCTTT	CASSLAETRTEAFF
-	TRBD1	TRBV7-9	TRBJ2-1	TGTGCCAGCTGCCGGGACAGGGACTACAATGAGCAGTTCTTC	CASCRDRDYNEQFF
-	-	TRBV6-2/TRBV6-3	TRBJ1-4	TGTGCCAGCAGTTTATGGGGGGACCGAGAAAAACTGTTTTTT	CASSLWGDREKLFF
-	TRBD1	TRBV30	TRBJ2-3	TGTGCCTGGAGTGTAGCAGGGGGCTTCGGAACAGATACGCAGTATTTT	CAWSVAGGFGTDTQYF
-	TRBD2	TRBV11-3	TRBJ2-3	TGTGCCAGCAGCTCCTCTAGCGGGGGGGCCGGGGATACGCAGTATTTT	CASSSSSGGAGDTQYF
-	-	TRBV28	TRBJ1-1	TGTGCCGGAGGCGGATCCGGCTTGAACACTGAAGCTTTCTTT	CAGGGSGLNTEAFF
few	TRBD2	TRBV13	TRBJ2-7	TGTGCCAGCAGTTCCGGTCCGAGCGGGGGTGACGAGCAGTACTTC	CASSSGPSGGDEQYF
-	-	TRBV5-5	TRBJ2-3	TGTGCCAGCAGCCTCCTGGACGGGATCATCGCAGATACGCAGTATTTT	CASSLLDGIIADTQYF
-	TRBD1	TRBV30	TRBJ1-4	TGTGCCTGGACACAGGGGGCGCATGAAAAACTGTTTTTT	CAWTQGAHEKLFF